The clone carrying this TCR beta chain qualifies as medium-sized (0.01 to 0.1%). No antigen is known for it. The data belong to a study of liver allograft versus peripheral blood T cells. Study overall: Peripheral blood of the recipients supplied T cell receptor repertoires that were compared with those in transplanted livers. Findings of the study overall: It was reported that the T cell receptor repertoires found inside liver allografts differed from those that were detected in peripheral blood.

TCRdb reanalysed the reads using MiXCR and keeps one entry per CDR3 protein. The profile shows under 2,000 distinct CDR3 sequences, more than 15% of them singletons. This receptor was identified in a human patient who had a liver transplant. Some T cells could come from the graft donor.

Here the CDR3 reads CASSLGVVYGYTF. The CDR3 DNA follows: TGTGCCAGCAGCTTGGGAGTAGTCTATGGCTACACCTTC. This rearrangement joins TRBV5-6 to TRBJ1-2; unclear D gene. Germline CDR1 is SGHDT and CDR2 is YYEEEE. Trimming cost V 0 bases and J 4 bases, with 7 bases left between them. This CDR3 comprises 13 residues.